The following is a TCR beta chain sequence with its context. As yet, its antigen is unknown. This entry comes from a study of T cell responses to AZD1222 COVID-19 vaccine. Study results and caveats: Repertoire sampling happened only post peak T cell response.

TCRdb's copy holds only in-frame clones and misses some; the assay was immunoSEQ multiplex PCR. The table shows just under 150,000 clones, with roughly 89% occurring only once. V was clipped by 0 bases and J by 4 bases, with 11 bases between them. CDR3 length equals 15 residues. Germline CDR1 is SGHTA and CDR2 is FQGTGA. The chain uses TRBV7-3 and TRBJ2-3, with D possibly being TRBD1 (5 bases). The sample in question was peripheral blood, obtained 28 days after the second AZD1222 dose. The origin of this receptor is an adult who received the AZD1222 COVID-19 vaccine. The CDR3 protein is CASSLTTGVADTQYF. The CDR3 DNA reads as TGTGCCAGCAGCTTAACCACAGGAGTAGCAGATACGCAGTATTTT. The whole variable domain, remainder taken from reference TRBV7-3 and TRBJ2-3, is GAGVSQTPSNKVTEKGKYVELRCDPISGHTALYWYRQSLGQGPEFLIYFQGTGAADDSGLPNDRFFAVRPEGSVSTLKIQRTERGDSAVYLCASSLTTGVADTQYFGPGTRLTVL.